A single sample gave rise to the 14 T cell receptor beta chains below, sequenced in a study of cytomegalovirus exposure and HLA in healthy donors. The study ran its PCR with 60 Vbeta and 13 Jbeta primers. Repertoires were generated with immunoSEQ multiplex PCR, while TCRdb's copy carries only in-frame clones and drops some. The sample consists of about 80,000 clones, around 79% of them appearing once. The sample comprised PBMCs. All receptors derive from a woman between 40 and 55 years old in good health and CMV-seropositive.

V usage is TRBV2 and J usage is TRBJ2-7, with TRBD1 as a possible D gene (6 bases). Trimming pared 4 bases from V and 6 bases from J, leaving 22 bases between. The CDR3 is made up of 16 amino acids. CDR1 and CDR2 (germline): SNHLY, FYNNEI. Here the CDR3 reads CASSGGLGQGNSEQYF. The CDR3 bases are TGTGCCAGCAGTGGCGGATTGGGACAAGGGAATTCCGAGCAGTACTTC.

This clone was counted only a few times. The chain combines TRBV7-8 with TRBJ2-7; possibly TRBD1 for D (5 bases). The CDR3 loop spans 14 amino acids. Germline CDR1 SGHVS, CDR2 FQNEAQ. Trimming took off 0 bases at V and 4 bases at J, with 10 bases between the two ends. CDR3: CASSLAGAGYEQYF. The CDR3, as DNA: TGTGCCAGCAGCTTAGCAGGGGCTGGATACGAGCAGTACTTC.

The chain is built from TRBV7-9 and TRBJ2-7; 8 nucleotides agree with TRBD2. The CDR3 contains 17 residues. J lost 0 bases, V lost 5 bases, and 12 bases had no gene match. In germline, CDR1 is SEHNR, CDR2 FQNEAQ (reference sequence). CDR3 DNA: TGTGCCAGCAGCCTCCCCGTAGGTAGCGGGGCCTCCTACGAGCAGTACTTC. This encodes CASSLPVGSGASYEQYF.

This clone was seen only a few times. The chain uses TRBV28 and TRBJ2-5, with 10 bases that match TRBD2. Trimming at V came to 6 bases and at J to 4 bases, leaving 8 bases not matched to a gene. Germline V gene lookup returns CDR1 MDHEN and CDR2 SYDVKM. The CDR3 sequence is 15 residues long. CDR3 in amino acids: CASSPLASGGETQYF. DNA for the CDR3: TGTGCCAGCAGCCCCCTGGCTAGCGGGGGAGAGACCCAGTACTTC. Variable domain in full (rest from reference TRBV28 and TRBJ2-5): DVKVTQSSRYLVKRTGEKVFLECVQDMDHENMFWYRQDPGLGLRLIYFSYDVKMKEKGDIPEGYSVSREKKERFSLILESASTNQTSMYLCASSPLASGGETQYFGPGTRLLVL.

The V and J genes are TRBV30 and TRBJ2-3; D is perhaps TRBD2 (6 bases). The germline CDR1 and CDR2 sequences are GTSNPN and SVGIG (reference sequence). CDR3 size: 14 residues. With 1 base removed from V and 5 bases from J, the gap between germline ends came to 13 bases. For the CDR3, the DNA is TGTGCCTGGAGTGGGTCTGGCGGGAAAGATACGCAGTATTTT. Residues: CAWSGSGGKDTQYF.

Here the CDR3 DNA reads TGTGCCAGCAGTTATTACCCCGCTAGCTCTGGAAACACCATATATTTT. It encodes CASSYYPASSGNTIYF. The chain links TRBV6-6 to TRBJ1-3, with unresolved D. The CDR3 spans 16 residues. In germline, CDR1 is MNHNY, CDR2 SVGAGI (reference sequence). The V end lost 3 bases, the J end lost 0 bases, and 12 bases lay between the germline ends.

The chain has TRBV29-1 and TRBJ2-1; D gene uncertain. The V end was cut by 3 bases, the J end by 7 bases, with 13 bases between. There are 13 residues in the CDR3. CDR1 is SQVTM, CDR2 ANQGSEA, per germline. CDR3 loop: CSVELTRLNEQFF. CDR3 nucleotides: TGCAGCGTTGAGCTTACTCGGTTGAATGAGCAGTTCTTC.

The genes are TRBV4-1 and TRBJ2-5, with D possibly TRBD2 on 7 matching bases. Trimming shortened V by 6 bases and J by 4 bases, and 27 bases separated the two germline ends. In germline, CDR1 is MGHRA, CDR2 YSYEKL. The CDR3 has 18 amino acids. DNA of the CDR3: TGCGCCAGCAGACCTTTATTACAGGGAGGGCGCGGCCGAGAGACCCAGTACTTC. Amino acid sequence: CASRPLLQGGRGRETQYF.

V usage is TRBV5-4 and J usage is TRBJ2-5; 14 bases align to TRBD2. CDR1 is SGHNT, CDR2 YYREEE, per germline (reference sequence). J gave up 2 bases and V 4 bases, and 4 bases lay outside the gene matches. This CDR3 contains 16 residues. CDR3 residues: CASSLRTSGRQETQYF. The DNA for the CDR3 is TGTGCCAGCAGCCTAAGGACTAGCGGGAGGCAAGAGACCCAGTACTTC.

As concerns this clone: At one end the junction does not follow the germline gene, possibly because of a read error. Written as DNA, the CDR3 is TGCAGCGTGACAGGCTATGCCACTGGAGCTTTCTTT. Translated, it gives CSVTGYATGAFF. The chain has TRBV29-1 and TRBJ1-1, with a tentative D call TRBD1 (6 bases). Germline CDR1 reads SQVTM; CDR2 reads ANQGSEA. The CDR3 has 12 amino acids. The full variable domain, completed using reference TRBV29-1 and TRBJ1-1, is SAVISQKPSRDICQRGTSLTIQCQVDSQVTMMFWYRQQPGQSLTLIATANQGSEATYESGFVIDKFPISRPNLTFSTLTVSNMSPEDSSIYLCSVTGYATGAFFGQGTRLTVV.

The chain has TRBV28 and TRBJ2-7, with 7 bases aligning to TRBD1. After removal of 3 bases from V and 5 bases from J, the junction contained 19 bases not matched to a gene. The CDR3 is 18 amino acids. CDR1 and CDR2 from the germline V gene are MDHEN and SYDVKM. CDR3 in amino acids: CASSLGAGGHRLANEQYF. The DNA of the CDR3 is TGTGCCAGCAGTTTGGGGGCAGGGGGTCATCGGTTGGCTAACGAGCAGTACTTC.

The chain links TRBV29-1 to TRBJ2-1; the D gene is possibly TRBD2 (5 bases). Looked up from germline, CDR1 is SQVTM and CDR2 is ANQGSEA. CDR3 length: 11 amino acids. The CDR3 protein is CGLKRYNEQFF. The CDR3 DNA sequence: TGCGGACTTAAAAGATACAATGAGCAGTTCTTC.

As to this clone: One base separates it from a far larger clone, so it is likely a read error. The rearrangement links TRBV5-1 to TRBJ2-5; no clear D. The CDR3 is made up of 14 amino acids. Trimming left V 0 bases short and J 7 bases short, with 13 bases between. Germline CDR1 SGHRS, CDR2 YFSETQ. The CDR3 DNA sequence: TGCGCCAGCAGCTTGGACCCCAGGTTAGGGACCCAGTACTTC. Protein sequence: CASSLDPRLGTQYF.

This clone was seen more than once but under ten times. The chain employs TRBV30 and TRBJ1-3, with D hard to call. The CDR3 is 15 residues long. In germline, CDR1 is GTSNPN, CDR2 SVGIG (reference sequence). V was trimmed by 1 base and J by 5 bases, leaving 15 bases between them. This chain's CDR3 is CAWSAGGNYRNTIYF. The DNA of the CDR3 is TGTGCCTGGAGTGCGGGAGGGAACTACCGAAACACCATATATTTT.